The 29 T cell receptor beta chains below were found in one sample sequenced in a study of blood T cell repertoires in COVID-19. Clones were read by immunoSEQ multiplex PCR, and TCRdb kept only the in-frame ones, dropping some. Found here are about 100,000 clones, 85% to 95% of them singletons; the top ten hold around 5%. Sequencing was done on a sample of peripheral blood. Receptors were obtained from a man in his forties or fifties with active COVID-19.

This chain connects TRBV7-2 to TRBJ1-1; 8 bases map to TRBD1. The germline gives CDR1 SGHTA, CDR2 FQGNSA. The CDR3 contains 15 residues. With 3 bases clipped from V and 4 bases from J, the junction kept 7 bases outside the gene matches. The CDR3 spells CASSFRDRWGTEAFF. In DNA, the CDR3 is TGTGCCAGCAGCTTCCGGGACAGGTGGGGCACTGAAGCTTTCTTT.

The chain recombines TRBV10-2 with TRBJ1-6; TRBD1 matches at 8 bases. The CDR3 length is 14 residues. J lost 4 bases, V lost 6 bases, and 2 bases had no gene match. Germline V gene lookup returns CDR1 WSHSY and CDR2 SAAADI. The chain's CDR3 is CASRTGGYNSPLHF. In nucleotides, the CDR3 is TGCGCCAGCAGAACAGGGGGTTATAATTCACCCCTCCACTTT.

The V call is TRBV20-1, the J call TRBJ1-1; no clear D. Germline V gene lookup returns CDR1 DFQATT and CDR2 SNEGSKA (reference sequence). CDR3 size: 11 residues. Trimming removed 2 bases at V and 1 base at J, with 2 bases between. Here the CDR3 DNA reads TGCAGTGCTAGACGGAACACTGAAGCTTTCTTT. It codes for CSARRNTEAFF.

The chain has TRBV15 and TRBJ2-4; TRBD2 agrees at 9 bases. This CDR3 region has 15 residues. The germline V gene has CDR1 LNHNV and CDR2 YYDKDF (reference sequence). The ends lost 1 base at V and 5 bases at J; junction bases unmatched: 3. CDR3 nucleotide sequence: TGTGCCACCAGCAGAGTACTAGCGGGCCAAAACATTCAGTACTTC. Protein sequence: CATSRVLAGQNIQYF.

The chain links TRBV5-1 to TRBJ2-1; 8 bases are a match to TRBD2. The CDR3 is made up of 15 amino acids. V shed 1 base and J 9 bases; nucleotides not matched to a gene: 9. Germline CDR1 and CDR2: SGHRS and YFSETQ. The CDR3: CASSLTSGSGGEQFF. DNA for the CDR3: TGCGCCAGCAGCTTGACCAGCGGGAGTGGTGGTGAGCAGTTCTTC.

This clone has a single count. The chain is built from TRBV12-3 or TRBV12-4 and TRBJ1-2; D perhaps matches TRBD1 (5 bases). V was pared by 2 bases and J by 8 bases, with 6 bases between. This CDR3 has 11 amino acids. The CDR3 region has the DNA TGTGCCAGCAGTTTAAGGGGAGGCTACACCTTC. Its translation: CASSLRGGYTF.

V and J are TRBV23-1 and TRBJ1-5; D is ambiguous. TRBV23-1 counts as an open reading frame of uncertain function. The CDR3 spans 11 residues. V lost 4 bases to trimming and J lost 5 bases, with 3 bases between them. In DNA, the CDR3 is TGCGCCAGCAGTCGGCATCAGCCCCAGCATTTT. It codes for CASSRHQPQHF.

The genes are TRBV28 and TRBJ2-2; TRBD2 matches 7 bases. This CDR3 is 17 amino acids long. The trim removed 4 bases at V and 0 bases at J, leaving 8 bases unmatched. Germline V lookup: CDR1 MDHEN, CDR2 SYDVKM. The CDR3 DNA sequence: TGTGCCAGCAGTTCCCCTGGCGGGAGCACGAACACCGGGGAGCTGTTTTTT. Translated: CASSSPGGSTNTGELFF.

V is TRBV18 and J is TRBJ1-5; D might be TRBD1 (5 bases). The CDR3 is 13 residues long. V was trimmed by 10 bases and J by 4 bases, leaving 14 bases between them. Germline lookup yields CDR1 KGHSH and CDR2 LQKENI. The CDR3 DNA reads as TGTGCCACTGCTCCGGGGGGGAATCAGCCCCAGCATTTT. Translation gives CATAPGGNQPQHF.

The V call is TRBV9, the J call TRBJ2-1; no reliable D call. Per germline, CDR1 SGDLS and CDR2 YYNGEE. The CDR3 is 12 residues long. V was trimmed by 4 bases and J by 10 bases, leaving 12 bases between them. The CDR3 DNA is TGTGCCAGCAGCCCGTCCCTCCGGGAGCAGTTCTTC. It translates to CASSPSLREQFF. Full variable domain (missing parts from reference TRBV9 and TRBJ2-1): DSGVTQTPKHLITATGQRVTLRCSPRSGDLSVYWYQQSLDQGLQFLIQYYNGEERAKGNILERFSAQQFPDLHSELNLSSLELGDSALYFCASSPSLREQFFGPGTRLTVL.

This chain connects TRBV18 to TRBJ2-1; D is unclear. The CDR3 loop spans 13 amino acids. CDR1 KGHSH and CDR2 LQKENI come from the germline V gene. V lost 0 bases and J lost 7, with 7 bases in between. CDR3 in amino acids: CASSPPGWNEQFF. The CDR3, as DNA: TGTGCCAGCTCACCACCGGGCTGGAATGAGCAGTTCTTC.

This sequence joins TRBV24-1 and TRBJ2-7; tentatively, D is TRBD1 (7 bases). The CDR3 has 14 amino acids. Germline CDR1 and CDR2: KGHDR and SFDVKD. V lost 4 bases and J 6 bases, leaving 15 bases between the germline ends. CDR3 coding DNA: TGTGCCACCAGTGAAGCAGGGGGGTCGAGCGAGCAGTACTTC. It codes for CATSEAGGSSEQYF.

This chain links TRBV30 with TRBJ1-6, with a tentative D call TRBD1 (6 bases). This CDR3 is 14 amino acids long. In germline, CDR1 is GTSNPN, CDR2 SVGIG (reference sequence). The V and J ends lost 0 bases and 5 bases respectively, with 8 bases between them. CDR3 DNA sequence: TGTGCCTGGAGTGTACGACAGGATAATTCACCCCTCCACTTT. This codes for CAWSVRQDNSPLHF.

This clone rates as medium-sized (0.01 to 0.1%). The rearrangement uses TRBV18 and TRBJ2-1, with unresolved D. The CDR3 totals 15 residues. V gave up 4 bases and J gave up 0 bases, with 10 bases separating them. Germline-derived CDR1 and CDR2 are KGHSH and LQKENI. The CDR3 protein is CASSRAGYSYNEQFF. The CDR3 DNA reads TGTGCCAGCTCACGGGCCGGATACTCCTACAATGAGCAGTTCTTC. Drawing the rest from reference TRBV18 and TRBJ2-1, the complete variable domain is NAGVMQNPRHLVRRRGQEARLRCSPMKGHSHVYWYRQLPEEGLKFMVYLQKENIIDESGMPKERFSAEFPKEGPSILRIQQVVRGDSAAYFCASSRAGYSYNEQFFGPGTRLTVL.

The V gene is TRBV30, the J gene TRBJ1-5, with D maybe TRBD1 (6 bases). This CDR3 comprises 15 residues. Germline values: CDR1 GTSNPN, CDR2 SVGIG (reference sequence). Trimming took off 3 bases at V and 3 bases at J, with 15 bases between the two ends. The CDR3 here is CAWSAQGLHNQPQHF. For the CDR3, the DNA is TGTGCCTGGAGCGCGCAGGGGCTACACAATCAGCCCCAGCATTTT. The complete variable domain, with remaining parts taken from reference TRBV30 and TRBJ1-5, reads SQTIHQWPATLVQPVGSPLSLECTVEGTSNPNLYWYRQAAGRGLQLLFYSVGIGQISSEVPQNLSASRPQDRQFILSSKKLLLSDSGFYLCAWSAQGLHNQPQHFGDGTRLSIL.

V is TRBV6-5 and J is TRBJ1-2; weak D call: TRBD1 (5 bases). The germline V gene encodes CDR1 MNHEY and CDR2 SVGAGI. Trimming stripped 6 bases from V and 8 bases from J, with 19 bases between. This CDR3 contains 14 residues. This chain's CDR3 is CASSRLWGVDGYTF. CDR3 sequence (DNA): TGTGCCAGCAGCCGCCTTTGGGGCGTGGACGGCTACACCTTC.

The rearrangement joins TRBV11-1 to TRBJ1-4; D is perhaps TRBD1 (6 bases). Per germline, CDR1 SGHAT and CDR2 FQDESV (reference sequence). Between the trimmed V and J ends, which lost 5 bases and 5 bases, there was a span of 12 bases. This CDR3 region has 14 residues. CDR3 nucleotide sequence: TGTGCCAGCAGCGCGGGCAGGGGAAATGAAAAACTGTTTTTT. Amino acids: CASSAGRGNEKLFF.

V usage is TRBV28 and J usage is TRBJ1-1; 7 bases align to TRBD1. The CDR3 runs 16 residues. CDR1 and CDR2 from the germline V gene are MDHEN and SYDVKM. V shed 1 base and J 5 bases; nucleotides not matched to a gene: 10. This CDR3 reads CASSLSATGRGTEAFF. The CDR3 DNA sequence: TGTGCCAGCAGTTTATCCGCGACAGGGCGAGGGACTGAAGCTTTCTTT.

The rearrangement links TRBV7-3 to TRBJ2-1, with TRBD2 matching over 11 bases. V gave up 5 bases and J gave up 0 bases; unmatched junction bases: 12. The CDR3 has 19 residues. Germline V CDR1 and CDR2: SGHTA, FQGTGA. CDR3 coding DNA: TGTGCCAGCAGCCCGACCGGGACTAGCGGCTTCAGCTCCTACAATGAGCAGTTCTTC. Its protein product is CASSPTGTSGFSSYNEQFF.

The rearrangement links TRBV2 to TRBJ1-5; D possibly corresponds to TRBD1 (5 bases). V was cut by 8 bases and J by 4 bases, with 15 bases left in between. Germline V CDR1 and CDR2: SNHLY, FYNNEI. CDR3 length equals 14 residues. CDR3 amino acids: CASGQGSSNQPQHF. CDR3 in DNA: TGTGCCAGCGGCCAGGGATCCTCAAATCAGCCCCAGCATTTT.

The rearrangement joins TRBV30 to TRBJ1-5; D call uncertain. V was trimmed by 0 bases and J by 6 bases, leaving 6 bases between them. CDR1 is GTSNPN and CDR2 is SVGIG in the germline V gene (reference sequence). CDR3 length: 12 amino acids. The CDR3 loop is CAWSVAFQPQHF. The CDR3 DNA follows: TGTGCCTGGAGTGTAGCCTTTCAGCCCCAGCATTTT.

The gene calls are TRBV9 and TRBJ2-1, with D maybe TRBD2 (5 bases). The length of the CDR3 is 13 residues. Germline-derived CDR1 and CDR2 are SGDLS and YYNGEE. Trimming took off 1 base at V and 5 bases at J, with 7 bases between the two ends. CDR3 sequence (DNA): TGTGCCAGCAGCGTACGGGATAACAATGAGCAGTTCTTC. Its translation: CASSVRDNNEQFF. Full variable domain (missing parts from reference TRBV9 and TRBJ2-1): DSGVTQTPKHLITATGQRVTLRCSPRSGDLSVYWYQQSLDQGLQFLIQYYNGEERAKGNILERFSAQQFPDLHSELNLSSLELGDSALYFCASSVRDNNEQFFGPGTRLTVL.

The CDR3 spells CASSLRDRGNGEQYF. The CDR3 nucleotides read TGTGCCAGCAGCTTAAGGGACAGGGGGAACGGCGAGCAGTACTTC. The chain recombines TRBV7-3 with TRBJ2-7; the match to TRBD1 covers 11 bases. V lost 1 base and J lost 6; bases outside the gene matches: 5. Germline V lookup: CDR1 SGHTA, CDR2 FQGTGA. This CDR3 region has 15 residues. Looking up the rest from reference TRBV7-3 and TRBJ2-7 gives the full variable domain: GAGVSQTPSNKVTEKGKYVELRCDPISGHTALYWYRQSLGQGPEFLIYFQGTGAADDSGLPNDRFFAVRPEGSVSTLKIQRTERGDSAVYLCASSLRDRGNGEQYFGPGTRLTVT.

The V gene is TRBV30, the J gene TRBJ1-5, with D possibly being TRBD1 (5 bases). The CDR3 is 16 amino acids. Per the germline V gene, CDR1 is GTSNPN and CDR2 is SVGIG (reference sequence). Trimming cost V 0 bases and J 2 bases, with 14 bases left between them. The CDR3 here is CAWSVRWAGGNQPQHF. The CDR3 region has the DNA TGTGCCTGGAGTGTACGTTGGGCGGGGGGCAATCAGCCCCAGCATTTT.

CDR3 sequence reads: CAILPVLSGNTIYF. In nucleotides, the CDR3 is TGTGCCATCCTCCCCGTACTCTCTGGAAACACCATATATTTT. The rearrangement links TRBV10-3 to TRBJ1-3; D ambiguous. Germline-derived CDR1 and CDR2 are ENHRY and SYGVKD. With 8 bases removed from V and 0 bases from J, the gap between germline ends came to 11 bases. The CDR3 sequence is 14 residues long.

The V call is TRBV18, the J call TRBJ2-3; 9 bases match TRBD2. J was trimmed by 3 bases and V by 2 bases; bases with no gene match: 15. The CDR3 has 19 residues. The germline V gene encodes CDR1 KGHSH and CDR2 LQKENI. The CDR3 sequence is CASSPVQTSGFTGTDTQYF. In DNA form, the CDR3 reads TGTGCCAGCTCACCAGTCCAGACTAGCGGCTTTACAGGGACAGATACGCAGTATTTT.

The CDR3 DNA reads as TGTGCCAGCAGGCCCTCCGGGGGTTCAACTAATGAAAAACTGTTTTTT. It specifies CASRPSGGSTNEKLFF. The V gene is TRBV28, the J gene TRBJ1-4; weak D call: TRBD1 (5 bases). The V and J ends lost 6 bases and 0 bases respectively, with 14 bases between them. The germline V gene has CDR1 MDHEN and CDR2 SYDVKM. This CDR3 contains 16 residues.

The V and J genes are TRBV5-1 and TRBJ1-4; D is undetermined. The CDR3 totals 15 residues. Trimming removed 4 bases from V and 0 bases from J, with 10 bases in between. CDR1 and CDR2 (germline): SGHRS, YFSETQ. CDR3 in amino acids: CASSPRLATNEKLFF. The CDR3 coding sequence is TGCGCCAGCAGCCCGAGACTTGCAACTAATGAAAAACTGTTTTTT.

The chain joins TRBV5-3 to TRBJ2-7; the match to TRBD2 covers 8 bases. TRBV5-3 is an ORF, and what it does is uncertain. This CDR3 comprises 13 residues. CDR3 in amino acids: CACSGAGDYEQYF. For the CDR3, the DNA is TGTGCTTGTAGTGGAGCGGGGGACTACGAGCAGTACTTC.